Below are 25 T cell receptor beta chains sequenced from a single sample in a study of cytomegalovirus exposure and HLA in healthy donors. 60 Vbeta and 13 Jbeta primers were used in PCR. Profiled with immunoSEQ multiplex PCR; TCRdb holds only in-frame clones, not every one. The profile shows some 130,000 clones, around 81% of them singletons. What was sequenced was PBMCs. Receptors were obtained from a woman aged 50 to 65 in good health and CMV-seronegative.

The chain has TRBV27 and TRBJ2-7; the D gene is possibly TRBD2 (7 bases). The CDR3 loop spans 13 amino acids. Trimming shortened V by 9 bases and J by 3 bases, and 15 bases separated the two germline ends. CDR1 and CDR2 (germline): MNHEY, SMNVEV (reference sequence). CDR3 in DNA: TGTGCCAGTTGGGGGGGCAGGAGCTACGAGCAGTACTTC. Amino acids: CASWGGRSYEQYF.

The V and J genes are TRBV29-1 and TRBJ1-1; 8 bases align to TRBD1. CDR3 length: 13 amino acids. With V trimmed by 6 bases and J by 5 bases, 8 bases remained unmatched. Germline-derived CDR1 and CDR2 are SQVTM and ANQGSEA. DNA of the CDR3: TGCAGCGTCTGGACAGGGCGAAGGACTGAAGCTTTCTTT. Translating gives CSVWTGRRTEAFF.

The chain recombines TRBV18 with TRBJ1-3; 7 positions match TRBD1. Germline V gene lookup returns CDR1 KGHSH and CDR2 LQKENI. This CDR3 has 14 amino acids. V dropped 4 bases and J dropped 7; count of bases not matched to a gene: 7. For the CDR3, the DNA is TGTGCCAGCTCACGCCGGGAGACAGGGAACACCATATATTTT. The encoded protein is CASSRRETGNTIYF.

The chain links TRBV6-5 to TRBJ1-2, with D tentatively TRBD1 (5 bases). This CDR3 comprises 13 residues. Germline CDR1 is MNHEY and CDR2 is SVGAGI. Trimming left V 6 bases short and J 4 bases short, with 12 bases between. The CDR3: CASSPTAPYGYTF. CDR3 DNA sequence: TGTGCCAGCAGCCCGACAGCACCCTATGGCTACACCTTC.

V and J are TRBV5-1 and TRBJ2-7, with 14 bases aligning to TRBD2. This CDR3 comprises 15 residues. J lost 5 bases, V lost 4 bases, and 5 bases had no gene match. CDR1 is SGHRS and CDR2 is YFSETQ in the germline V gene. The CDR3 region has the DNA TGCGCCAGCAGCGCCTGGACTAGCGGGAGGAACGAGCAGTACTTC. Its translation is CASSAWTSGRNEQYF.

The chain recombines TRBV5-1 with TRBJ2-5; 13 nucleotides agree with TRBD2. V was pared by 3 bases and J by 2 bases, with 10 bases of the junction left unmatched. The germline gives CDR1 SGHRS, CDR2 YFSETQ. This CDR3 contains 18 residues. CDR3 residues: CASSSPGRGLAGQETQYF. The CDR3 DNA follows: TGCGCCAGCAGCTCACCCGGTCGGGGACTAGCGGGACAAGAGACCCAGTACTTC.

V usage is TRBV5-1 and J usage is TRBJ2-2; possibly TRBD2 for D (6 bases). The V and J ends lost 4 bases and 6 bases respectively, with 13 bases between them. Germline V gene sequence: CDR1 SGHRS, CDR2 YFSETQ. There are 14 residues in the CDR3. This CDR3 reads CASSPEGGAGELFF. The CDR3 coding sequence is TGCGCCAGCAGCCCGGAGGGCGGGGCCGGGGAGCTGTTTTTT. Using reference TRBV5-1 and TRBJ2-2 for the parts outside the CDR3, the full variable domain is KAGVTQTPRYLIKTRGQQVTLSCSPISGHRSVSWYQQTPGQGLQFLFEYFSETQRNKGNFPGRFSGRQFSNSRSEMNVSTLELGDSALYLCASSPEGGAGELFFGEGSRLTVL.

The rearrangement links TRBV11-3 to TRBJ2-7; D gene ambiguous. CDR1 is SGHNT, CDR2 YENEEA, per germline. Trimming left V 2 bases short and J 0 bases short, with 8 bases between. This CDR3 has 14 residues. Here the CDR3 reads CASSLSPSSYEQYF. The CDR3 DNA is TGTGCCAGCAGCTTATCCCCCAGCTCCTACGAGCAGTACTTC.

CDR3 DNA sequence: TGCGCCAGCAGCTTGTCAGGGGGCGCGACTGAAGCTTTCTTT. As protein: CASSLSGGATEAFF. V and J are TRBV5-1 and TRBJ1-1; 8 bases align to TRBD1. J was trimmed by 5 bases and V by 1 base; bases with no gene match: 4. CDR3 length: 14 residues. Germline V gives CDR1 SGHRS, CDR2 YFSETQ.

CDR3 loop: CASSEASGVNTGELFF. The CDR3 region has the DNA TGTGCCAGCAGTGAAGCAAGCGGGGTGAACACCGGGGAGCTGTTTTTT. The chain uses TRBV6-1 and TRBJ2-2, with TRBD2 identical over 7 bases. The V and J ends lost 0 bases and 1 base, in that order; junction bases with no gene match: 2. Per germline, CDR1 MNHNS and CDR2 SASEGT. The CDR3 runs to 16 residues.

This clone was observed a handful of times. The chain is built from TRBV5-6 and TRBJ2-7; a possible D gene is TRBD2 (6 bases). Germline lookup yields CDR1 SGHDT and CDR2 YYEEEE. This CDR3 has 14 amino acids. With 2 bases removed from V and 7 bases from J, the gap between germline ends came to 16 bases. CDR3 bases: TGTGCCAGCAGCTTTCCGCGAGGTCGGGGGGAGCAGTACTTC. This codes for CASSFPRGRGEQYF.

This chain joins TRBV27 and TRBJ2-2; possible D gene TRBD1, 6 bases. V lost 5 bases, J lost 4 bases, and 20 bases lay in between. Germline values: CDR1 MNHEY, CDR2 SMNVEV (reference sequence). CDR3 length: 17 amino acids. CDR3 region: CASSPIAWGQSTGELFF. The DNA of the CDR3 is TGTGCCAGCAGTCCAATCGCTTGGGGGCAAAGCACCGGGGAGCTGTTTTTT.

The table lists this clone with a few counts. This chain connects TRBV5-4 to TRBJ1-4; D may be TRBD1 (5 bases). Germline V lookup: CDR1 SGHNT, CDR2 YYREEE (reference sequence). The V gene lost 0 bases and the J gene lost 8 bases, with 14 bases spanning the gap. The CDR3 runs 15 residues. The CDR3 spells CASSLAGQGGEKLFF. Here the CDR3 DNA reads TGTGCCAGCAGCTTGGCCGGTCAGGGTGGAGAAAAACTGTTTTTT. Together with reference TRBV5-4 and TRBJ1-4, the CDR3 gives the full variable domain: ETGVTQSPTHLIKTRGQQVTLRCSSQSGHNTVSWYQQALGQGPQFIFQYYREEENGRGNFPPRFSGLQFPNYSSELNVNALELDDSALYLCASSLAGQGGEKLFFGSGTQLSVL.

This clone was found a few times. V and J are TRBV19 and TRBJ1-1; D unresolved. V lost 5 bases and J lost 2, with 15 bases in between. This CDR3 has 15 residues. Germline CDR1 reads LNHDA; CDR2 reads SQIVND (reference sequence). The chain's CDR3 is CASSSRERVNTEAFF. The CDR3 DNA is TGTGCCAGTAGTTCACGGGAGAGGGTTAACACTGAAGCTTTCTTT.

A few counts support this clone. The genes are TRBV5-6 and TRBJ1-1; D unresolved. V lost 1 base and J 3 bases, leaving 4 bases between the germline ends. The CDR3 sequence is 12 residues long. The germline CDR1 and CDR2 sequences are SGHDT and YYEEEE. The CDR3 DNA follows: TGTGCCAGCAGCTTGATAGACACTGAAGCTTTCTTT. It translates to CASSLIDTEAFF. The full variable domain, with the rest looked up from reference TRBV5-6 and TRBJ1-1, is DAGVTQSPTHLIKTRGQQVTLRCSPKSGHDTVSWYQQALGQGPQFIFQYYEEEERQRGNFPDRFSGHQFPNYSSELNVNALLLGDSALYLCASSLIDTEAFFGQGTRLTVV.

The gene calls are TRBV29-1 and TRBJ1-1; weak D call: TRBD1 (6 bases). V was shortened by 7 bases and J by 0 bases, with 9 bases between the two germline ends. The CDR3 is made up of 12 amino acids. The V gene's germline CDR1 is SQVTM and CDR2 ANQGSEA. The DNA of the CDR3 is TGCAGCGGGTACAGGGTGAACACTGAAGCTTTCTTT. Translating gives CSGYRVNTEAFF.

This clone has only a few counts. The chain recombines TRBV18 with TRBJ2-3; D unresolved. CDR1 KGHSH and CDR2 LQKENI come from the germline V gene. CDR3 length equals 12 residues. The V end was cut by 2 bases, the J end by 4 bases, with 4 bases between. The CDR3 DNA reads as TGTGCCAGCTCACCAAGCGCAGATACGCAGTATTTT. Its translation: CASSPSADTQYF.

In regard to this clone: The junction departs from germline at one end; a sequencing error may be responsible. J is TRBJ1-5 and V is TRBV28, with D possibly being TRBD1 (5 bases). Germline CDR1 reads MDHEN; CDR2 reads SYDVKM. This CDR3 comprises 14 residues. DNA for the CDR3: TGTGCCAGCAGGAGGGGAGGGCTGATCAGCCCCGGGGATTTT. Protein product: CASRRGGLISPGDF.

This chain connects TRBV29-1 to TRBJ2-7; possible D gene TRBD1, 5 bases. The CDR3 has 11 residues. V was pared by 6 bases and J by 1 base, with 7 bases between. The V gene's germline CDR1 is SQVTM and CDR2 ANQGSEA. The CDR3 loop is CSVRTSYEQYF. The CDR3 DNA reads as TGCAGCGTGAGGACATCCTACGAGCAGTACTTC.

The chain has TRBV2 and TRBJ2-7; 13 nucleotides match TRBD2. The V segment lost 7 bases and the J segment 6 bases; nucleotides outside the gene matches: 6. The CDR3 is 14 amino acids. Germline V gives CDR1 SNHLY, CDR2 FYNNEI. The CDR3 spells CASIRTSGSSEQYF. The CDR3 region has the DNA TGTGCCAGCATCCGGACTAGCGGGAGTAGCGAGCAGTACTTC.

The CDR3 nucleotides read TGTGCCAGCGGTCCCGGGACAGGAGATGCAGATACGCAGTATTTT. This codes for CASGPGTGDADTQYF. The chain employs TRBV5-6 and TRBJ2-3; TRBD1 aligns across 8 bases. Germline assignment: CDR1 SGHDT and CDR2 YYEEEE. Trimming at V came to 7 bases and at J to 4 bases, leaving 11 bases not matched to a gene. The CDR3 runs 15 residues.

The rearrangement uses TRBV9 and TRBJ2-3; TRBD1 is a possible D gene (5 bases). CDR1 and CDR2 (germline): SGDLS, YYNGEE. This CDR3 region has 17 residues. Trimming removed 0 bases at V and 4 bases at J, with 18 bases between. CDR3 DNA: TGTGCCAGCAGCGTAGCTACGACGTCAGGGATTTCAGATACGCAGTATTTT. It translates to CASSVATTSGISDTQYF.

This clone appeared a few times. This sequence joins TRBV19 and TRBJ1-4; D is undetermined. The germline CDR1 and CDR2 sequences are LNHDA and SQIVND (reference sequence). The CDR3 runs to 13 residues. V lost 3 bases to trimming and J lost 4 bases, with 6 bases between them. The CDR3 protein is CASSIRSNEKLFF. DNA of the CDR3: TGTGCCAGTAGTATTAGGAGTAATGAAAAACTGTTTTTT.

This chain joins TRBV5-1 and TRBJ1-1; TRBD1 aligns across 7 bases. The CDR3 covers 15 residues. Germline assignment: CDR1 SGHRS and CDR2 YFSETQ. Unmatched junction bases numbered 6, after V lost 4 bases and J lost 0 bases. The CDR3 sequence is CASSVGGQMNTEAFF. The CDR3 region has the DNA TGCGCCAGCAGCGTGGGGGGACAGATGAACACTGAAGCTTTCTTT.

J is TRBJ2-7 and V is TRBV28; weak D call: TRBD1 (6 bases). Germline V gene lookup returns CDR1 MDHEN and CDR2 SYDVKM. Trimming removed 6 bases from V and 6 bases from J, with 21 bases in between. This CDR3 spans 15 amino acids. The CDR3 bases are TGTGCCAGCAGCGAATATCAGGGGAATGACGGCGAGCAGTACTTC. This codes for CASSEYQGNDGEQYF.